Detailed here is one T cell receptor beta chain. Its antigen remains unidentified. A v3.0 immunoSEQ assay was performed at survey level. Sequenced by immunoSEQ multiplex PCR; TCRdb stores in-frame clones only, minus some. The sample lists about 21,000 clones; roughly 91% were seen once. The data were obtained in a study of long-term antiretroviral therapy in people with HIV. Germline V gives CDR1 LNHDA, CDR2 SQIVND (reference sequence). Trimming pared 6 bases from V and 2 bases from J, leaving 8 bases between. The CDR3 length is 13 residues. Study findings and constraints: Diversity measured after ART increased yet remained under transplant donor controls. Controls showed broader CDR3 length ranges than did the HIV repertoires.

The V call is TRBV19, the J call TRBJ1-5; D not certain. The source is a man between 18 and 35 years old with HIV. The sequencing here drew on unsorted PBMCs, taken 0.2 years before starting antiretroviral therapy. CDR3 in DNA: TGTGCCAGTAGCTCGGGTGGCAATCAGCCCCAGCATTTT. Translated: CASSSGGNQPQHF.